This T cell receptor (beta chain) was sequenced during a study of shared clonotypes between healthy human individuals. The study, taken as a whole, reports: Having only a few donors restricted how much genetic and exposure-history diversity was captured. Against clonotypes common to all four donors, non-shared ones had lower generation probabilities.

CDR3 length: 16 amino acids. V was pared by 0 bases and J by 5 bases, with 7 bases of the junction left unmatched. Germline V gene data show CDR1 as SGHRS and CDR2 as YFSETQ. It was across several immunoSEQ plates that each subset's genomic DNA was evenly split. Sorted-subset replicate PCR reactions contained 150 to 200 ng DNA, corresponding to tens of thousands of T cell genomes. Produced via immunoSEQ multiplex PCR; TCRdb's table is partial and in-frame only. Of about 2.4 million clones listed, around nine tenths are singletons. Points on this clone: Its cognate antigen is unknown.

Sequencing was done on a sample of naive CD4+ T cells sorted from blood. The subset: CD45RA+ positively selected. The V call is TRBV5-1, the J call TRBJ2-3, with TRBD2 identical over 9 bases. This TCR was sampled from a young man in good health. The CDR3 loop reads CASSLESSGRGDTQYF. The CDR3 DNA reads TGCGCCAGCAGCTTGGAGAGTAGCGGGAGAGGAGATACGCAGTATTTT.